The rows below give T cell receptor beta chains drawn from one sample of a study of T-cell memory formation after mild COVID-19. One entry per CDR3 protein results from TCRdb running MiXCR on the 5' RACE reads. The data contain roughly 160,000 distinct CDR3 sequences, more than 9% of them seen just once; the ten biggest clones take up approximately 3.8%. Material for sequencing was PBMCs or a T cell subset sorted from them (not recorded which). The source of these receptors is a young man who had mild COVID-19 (a few samples of this study predate the infection). Cell type and time point are not known. The conserved cysteine and the conserved F or W are not part of the CDR3 here. The D gene is left open where the match is weak.

v_gene | d_gene | CDR3aa
TRBV7-2 | . | ASSFRGTTEAF
TRBV7-9 | . | ASSPQTGTYEQY
TRBV6-2/TRBV6-3 | . | ASSSGRLNTGELF
TRBV10-3 | TRBD2 | ATQGRIGGDKQY
TRBV18 | TRBD2 | ASSPPSLAGTAEQY
TRBV7-9 | TRBD1 | ASSDRAEQF
TRBV7-3 | . | ASSLGSTGDTQY
TRBV10-3 | . | AISESTRQGEQF
TRBV7-9 | TRBD2 | ASSLAGRGANEQF
TRBV6-5 | TRBD1 | ASSSPGQGKNIQY
TRBV2 | . | ASSPMRVRETQY
TRBV14 | . | ASSQRGRSIGYT
TRBV5-1 | . | ASSLVRVPREQF
TRBV6-4 | . | ASSTRRDTEAF